Listed here are 22 T cell receptor beta chains from one sample, sequenced in a study of high-grade serous ovarian cancer treatment subgroups. Tumor samples were taken before definitive surgery or chemotherapy. The assay was immunoSEQ multiplex PCR, and TCRdb's table has in-frame clones only and misses some. This table holds 1,500 to 2,000 clones, 76% found once. Sequencing was carried out using tumor tissue. The receptors shown here come from a human donor with high-grade serous ovarian cancer.

This chain uses TRBV30 with TRBJ2-7; D may match TRBD1 or TRBD2 (5 bases each). V lost 4 bases to trimming and J lost 2 bases, with 18 bases between them. There are 15 residues in the CDR3. The V gene's germline CDR1 is GTSNPN and CDR2 SVGIG (reference sequence). For the CDR3, the DNA is TGTGCCTGGAACACCCAGGGAGTTACCACCTACGAGCAGTACTTC. It translates to CAWNTQGVTTYEQYF.

The V and J genes are TRBV30 and TRBJ1-2, with D possibly TRBD1 on 5 matching bases. The germline CDR1 and CDR2 sequences are GTSNPN and SVGIG (reference sequence). V was clipped by 4 bases and J by 6 bases, with 24 bases between them. CDR3 length equals 16 residues. Here the CDR3 reads CAWTGGGTFAGHGYTF. The CDR3 DNA reads TGTGCCTGGACTGGCGGGGGGACTTTCGCGGGCCATGGCTACACCTTC.

The chain combines TRBV18 with TRBJ1-4; D unclear. Germline V gives CDR1 KGHSH, CDR2 LQKENI. CDR3 size: 12 residues. V lost 3 bases to trimming and J lost 5 bases, with 4 bases between them. DNA for the CDR3: TGTGCCAGCTCACCCCAGAATGAAAAACTGTTTTTT. As protein: CASSPQNEKLFF. The whole variable domain, remainder taken from reference TRBV18 and TRBJ1-4, is NAGVMQNPRHLVRRRGQEARLRCSPMKGHSHVYWYRQLPEEGLKFMVYLQKENIIDESGMPKERFSAEFPKEGPSILRIQQVVRGDSAAYFCASSPQNEKLFFGSGTQLSVL.

The V and J genes are TRBV11-2 and TRBJ2-5, with D perhaps matching TRBD2 (6 bases). The germline V gene encodes CDR1 SGHAT and CDR2 FQNNGV. Trimming removed 5 bases from V and 3 bases from J, with 16 bases in between. The CDR3 totals 15 residues. CDR3 bases: TGTGCCAGCAGCGCTTCGGGAGATGGGAAAGAGACCCAGTACTTC. Residues: CASSASGDGKETQYF.

The rearrangement joins TRBV30 to TRBJ2-4; D gene ambiguous. CDR1 is GTSNPN and CDR2 is SVGIG in the germline V gene (reference sequence). Trimming removed 1 base at V and 5 bases at J, with 9 bases between. The CDR3 loop spans 13 amino acids. The CDR3 loop reads CAWSGGSQNIQYF. In DNA form, the CDR3 reads TGTGCCTGGAGTGGAGGCAGTCAAAACATTCAGTACTTC.

This clone was observed a few times. The rearrangement uses TRBV29-1 and TRBJ2-7, with 7 bases matching TRBD2. Trimming took 4 bases from V and 3 from J; bases not matched to a gene: 6. The germline gives CDR1 SQVTM, CDR2 ANQGSEA. The CDR3 spans 13 residues. Here the CDR3 reads CSVALGGLYEQYF. CDR3 bases: TGCAGCGTTGCCTTGGGAGGGCTCTACGAGCAGTACTTC.

The genes are TRBV4-3 and TRBJ2-7; a weak D match, TRBD1 (5 bases). CDR1 is LGHNA and CDR2 is YSLEER in the germline V gene. Trimming cost V 3 bases and J 2 bases, with 8 bases left between them. The CDR3 contains 13 residues. CDR3 sequence reads: CASSHEDTYEQYF. In nucleotides, the CDR3 is TGCGCCAGCAGCCATGAGGACACCTACGAGCAGTACTTC.

V and J are TRBV7-2 and TRBJ1-5; D remains unclear. This CDR3 contains 13 residues. V gave up 5 bases and J gave up 5 bases, with 10 bases separating them. Germline V gene data show CDR1 as SGHTA and CDR2 as FQGNSA. CDR3 region: CASSPQPDQPQHF. The CDR3 coding sequence is TGTGCCAGCAGCCCTCAGCCCGATCAGCCCCAGCATTTT. Based on the CDR3 plus reference TRBV7-2 and TRBJ1-5, the full variable domain is GAGVSQSPSNKVTEKGKDVELRCDPISGHTALYWYRQSLGQGLEFLIYFQGNSAPDKSGLPSDRFSAERTGGSVSTLTIQRTQQEDSAVYLCASSPQPDQPQHFGDGTRLSIL.

The CDR3 DNA reads TGTGCCAGCAGCTTCGGCTCGGGAGAAGGGGAGCAGTTCTTC. Its protein is CASSFGSGEGEQFF. The chain uses TRBV7-8 and TRBJ2-1, with D tentatively TRBD2 (6 bases). The CDR3 extends over 14 amino acids. Germline V gene data show CDR1 as SGHVS and CDR2 as FQNEAQ. Trimming stripped 3 bases from V and 10 bases from J, with 16 bases between. The whole variable domain, remainder taken from reference TRBV7-8 and TRBJ2-1, is GAGVSQSPRYKVAKRGQDVALRCDPISGHVSLFWYQQALGQGPEFLTYFQNEAQLDKSGLPSDRFFAERPEGSVSTLKIQRTQQEDSAVYLCASSFGSGEGEQFFGPGTRLTVL.

In DNA, the CDR3 is TGTGCCAGCAGCTTAGCGGGCACTGAGGAAAAACTGTTTTTT. It yields the protein CASSLAGTEEKLFF. The genes are TRBV7-2 and TRBJ1-4; no clear D. The CDR3 covers 14 residues. The V end was cut by 0 bases, the J end by 8 bases, with 10 bases between. CDR1 and CDR2 (germline): SGHTA, FQGNSA.

This clone has just one count. V is TRBV27 and J is TRBJ2-3; 15 bases agree with TRBD2. Germline V gene lookup returns CDR1 MNHEY and CDR2 SMNVEV (reference sequence). The CDR3 totals 17 residues. The J segment lost 4 bases and the V segment lost 5 bases, leaving 7 bases of the junction unmatched. This CDR3 is CASSPSRTSGGADTQYF. In DNA, the CDR3 is TGTGCCAGCAGTCCTAGTCGGACTAGCGGGGGGGCAGATACGCAGTATTTT.

This rearrangement joins TRBV19 to TRBJ2-2, with 8 bases lining up with TRBD1. The germline V gene has CDR1 LNHDA and CDR2 SQIVND (reference sequence). CDR3 length equals 14 residues. Trimming removed 7 bases from V and 5 bases from J; junction bases left unmatched: 6. The CDR3 sequence is CASIRTGWTGELFF. The CDR3, as DNA: TGTGCCAGTATCCGGACAGGGTGGACCGGGGAGCTGTTTTTT.

The chain carries TRBV11-3 and TRBJ2-1; the match to TRBD2 covers 10 bases. From germline, CDR1 is SGHNT and CDR2 YENEEA. The junction had 13 bases not matched to a gene; V was cut back by 5 bases and J by 6 bases. The length of the CDR3 is 17 residues. In nucleotides, the CDR3 is TGTGCCAGCAGCCCGGAGACCCTAGCGGGAGTCCCCAATGAGCAGTTCTTC. Amino acid sequence: CASSPETLAGVPNEQFF. Complete variable domain (other parts from reference TRBV11-3 and TRBJ2-1): EAGVVQSPRYKIIEKKQPVAFWCNPISGHNTLYWYLQNLGQGPELLIRYENEEAVDDSQLPKDRFSAERLKGVDSTLKIQPAELGDSAVYLCASSPETLAGVPNEQFFGPGTRLTVL.

This clone was seen a handful of times. V gene TRBV11-2 combines with J gene TRBJ2-3; D not resolved. Trimming removed 4 bases at V and 0 bases at J, with 8 bases between. CDR3 length equals 14 residues. Germline V gene lookup returns CDR1 SGHAT and CDR2 FQNNGV. The CDR3 coding sequence is TGTGCCAGCAGCTCCGCTTCTAGCACAGATACGCAGTATTTT. Translated, it gives CASSSASSTDTQYF. Filled out from reference TRBV11-2 and TRBJ2-3, the complete variable domain reads EAGVAQSPRYKIIEKRQSVAFWCNPISGHATLYWYQQILGQGPKLLIQFQNNGVVDDSQLPKDRFSAERLKGVDSTLKIQPAKLEDSAVYLCASSSASSTDTQYFGPGTRLTVL.

The gene calls are TRBV19 and TRBJ2-7, with no clear D. CDR3 length: 13 amino acids. V shed 5 bases and J shed 0 bases, with 8 bases lying between them. Germline loops: CDR1 LNHDA, CDR2 SQIVND (reference sequence). This chain's CDR3 is CASSRAHSYEQYF. CDR3 nucleotide sequence: TGTGCCAGTAGTCGGGCGCACTCCTACGAGCAGTACTTC. Combining the CDR3 with reference TRBV19 and TRBJ2-7 gives the whole variable domain DGGITQSPKYLFRKEGQNVTLSCEQNLNHDAMYWYRQDPGQGLRLIYYSQIVNDFQKGDIAEGYSVSREKKESFPLTVTSAQKNPTAFYLCASSRAHSYEQYFGPGTRLTVT.

In its sample, this clone was seen a few times. The chain joins TRBV23-1 to TRBJ1-1; D gene ambiguous. TRBV23-1 is an ORF, and what it does is uncertain. V lost 4 bases and J lost 4, with 13 bases in between. The CDR3 is 14 amino acids. The CDR3 sequence: CASSRGDTVTEAFF. CDR3 sequence (DNA): TGCGCCAGCAGTCGGGGAGACACTGTCACTGAAGCTTTCTTT.

This clone was recorded only once. The J gene is TRBJ1-6, the V gene TRBV7-9; D gene unclear. The CDR3 has 11 residues. V lost 1 base, J lost 16 bases, and 8 bases lay in between. The germline CDR1 and CDR2 sequences are SEHNR and FQNEAQ (reference sequence). CDR3 loop: CASSLEGRLHF. The DNA of the CDR3 is TGTGCCAGCAGCTTAGAGGGCCGGCTCCACTTT.

The chain uses TRBV5-8 and TRBJ2-7, with a possible D match to TRBD2 (6 bases). The length of the CDR3 is 16 residues. The germline V gene encodes CDR1 SGHTS and CDR2 YDEGEE. Trimming took off 0 bases at V and 4 bases at J, with 17 bases between the two ends. CDR3 sequence: CASSLAGGEKEYEQYF. For the CDR3, the DNA is TGTGCCAGCAGCTTGGCCGGAGGGGAGAAGGAGTACGAGCAGTACTTC.

The chain carries TRBV9 and TRBJ1-2; D may be TRBD1 (6 bases). V lost 6 bases, J lost 2 bases, and 14 bases lay in between. Germline CDR1 SGDLS, CDR2 YYNGEE. This CDR3 is 14 amino acids long. The CDR3 sequence: CASTPQGGNYGYTF. The CDR3 DNA reads TGTGCCAGCACCCCGCAAGGGGGGAACTATGGCTACACCTTC.

The chain uses TRBV18 and TRBJ2-2; 7 bases are shared with TRBD1. This CDR3 has 15 residues. The V segment lost 1 base and the J segment 3 bases; nucleotides outside the gene matches: 2. Germline assignment: CDR1 KGHSH and CDR2 LQKENI. CDR3 sequence reads: CASSPQGADTGELFF. CDR3 coding DNA: TGTGCCAGCTCACCACAGGGGGCAGACACCGGGGAGCTGTTTTTT.

This clone has just one count. This chain uses TRBV14 with TRBJ2-1; unclear D gene. The V end lost 3 bases, the J end lost 4 bases, and 7 bases lay between the germline ends. CDR1 is SGHDN, CDR2 FVKESK, per germline. This CDR3 has 13 amino acids. CDR3 coding DNA: TGTGCCAGCAGCCACGCACTATACAATGAGCAGTTCTTC. This translates into CASSHALYNEQFF.

This chain connects TRBV19 to TRBJ2-1; 8 bases map to TRBD1. Per germline, CDR1 LNHDA and CDR2 SQIVND (reference sequence). Losses at the gene ends were 2 bases for V and 4 bases for J; bases not matched to a gene: 4. The CDR3 sequence is 15 residues long. This chain's CDR3 is CASSIPGGYYNEQFF. CDR3 DNA sequence: TGTGCCAGTAGTATACCAGGGGGCTATTACAATGAGCAGTTCTTC.